The source of this T cell receptor (beta chain) is a study of regulatory T cells in long-lasting Graves disease. CDR3 regions were amplified by Arm-PCR using iRepertoire HTBI primers to build TCR beta libraries. TCRdb reprocessed the multiplex PCR reads via MiXCR and lists one record per CDR3 protein. The sample records 450,000 to 700,000 distinct CDR3 sequences, 13% being singletons. Findings of the study overall: It was peripheral blood alone, not thyroid tissue, that was studied.

This clonotype showed up many times. Its antigen is undetermined. Germline CDR1 and CDR2: SNHLY and FYNNEI. This CDR3 is 13 amino acids long. After removal of 6 bases from V and 1 base from J, the junction contained 1 base not matched to a gene. Noted time point: newly diagnosed GD, antithyroid drugs for less than 3 months. The TCR library used RNA extracted from PBMCs. A further study also used this sample, focusing on T cells in Graves' hyperthyroidism and ophthalmopathy. That publication notes: Uncontrolled infection, other autoimmune disease, pregnancy or lactation barred patients from enrollment. HTBI primers drove first-round RT-PCR of the TCR CDR3.

The receptor's source is a young man with Graves disease. Sequenced here: peripheral blood mononuclear cells (PBMCs), sampled at new diagnosis, from a patient treated with antithyroid drugs. J is TRBJ2-7 and V is TRBV2, with 9 bases identical to TRBD2. For the CDR3, the DNA is TGTGCCAGCAGAGGACTAGCGTCCTACGAGCAGTACTTC. Its protein product is CASRGLASYEQYF.